These T cell receptor beta chains were read from a single sample in a study of early stage breast cancer tumors. Sequenced by immunoSEQ multiplex PCR; TCRdb stores in-frame clones only, minus some. The data contain 9,500 to 10,000 clones, about 78% of them singletons. The sample comprised normal breast tissue next to the tumor. All receptors come from a person aged 40 to 50 with breast cancer. The CDR3 runs from the conserved cysteine through the conserved F or W. A D gene is named only where the DNA matches it firmly. Clone size is shown for a subset of rows, as once, few, many or a class of expanded clone.

clone_size j_call d_call v_call cdr3_aa cdr3_nt
- TRBJ2-2 - TRBV19 CASTPVDNADTGELFF TGTGCCAGTACTCCTGTGGACAACGCGGACACCGGGGAGCTGTTTTTT
- TRBJ2-7 TRBD1 TRBV19 CASGQGSSSYEQYF TGTGCCAGTGGACAGGGGTCTTCCTCCTACGAGCAGTACTTC
- TRBJ2-4 - TRBV19 CASRTIRGFLTRGLAKNIQYF TGTGCCAGTAGAACAATAAGGGGATTTCTTACAAGGGGACTAGCCAAAAACATTCAGTACTTC
few TRBJ2-1 TRBD2 TRBV5-1 CASSLLAGSSSYNEQFF TGCGCCAGCAGCCTGCTAGCGGGATCGAGCTCCTACAATGAGCAGTTCTTC
- TRBJ1-1 TRBD1 TRBV7-9 CASSSQGDRDTEAFF TGTGCCAGCAGCTCCCAGGGGGACAGGGACACTGAAGCTTTCTTT
- TRBJ1-1 - TRBV27 CASSLSLGRSEAFF TGTGCCAGCAGTTTATCGTTAGGTAGGAGTGAAGCTTTCTTT
- TRBJ1-1 - TRBV21-1 CASSKDRDSDTEAFF TGTGCCAGCAGCAAAGACAGGGATTCGGACACTGAAGCTTTCTTT
few TRBJ1-4 - TRBV2 CASILGGHEKLFF TGTGCCAGCATCTTGGGGGGACACGAAAAACTGTTTTTT
- TRBJ2-7 - TRBV20-1 CSATEAFAQYF TGCAGTGCTACGGAGGCTTTTGCGCAGTACTTC
- TRBJ2-7 - TRBV11-2 CASSLDRKGAYEQYF TGTGCCAGCAGCTTAGATCGGAAGGGAGCCTACGAGCAGTACTTC
- TRBJ2-3 - TRBV4-2 CASSQEVDTQYF TGTGCCAGCAGCCAAGAAGTAGATACGCAGTATTTT
- TRBJ1-1 - TRBV2 CASSAMGVANTEAFF TGTGCCAGCAGTGCCATGGGAGTTGCGAACACTGAAGCTTTCTTT
- TRBJ1-2 - TRBV14 CASSQDGRRIYEGFHYGYTF TGTGCCAGCAGCCAAGACGGTCGGCGGATCTATGAGGGTTTCCACTATGGCTACACCTTC
- TRBJ2-3 - TRBV5-6 CASSPQLTSTDTQYF TGTGCCAGCAGCCCCCAGTTAACGAGCACAGATACGCAGTATTTT
- TRBJ2-2 - TRBV6-4 CASSDGDTGELFF TGTGCCAGCAGTGACGGGGACACCGGGGAGCTGTTTTTT
- TRBJ2-1 TRBD2 TRBV2 CASRPTSGRGGEQFF TGTGCCAGCCGTCCGACTAGCGGGAGAGGGGGTGAGCAGTTCTTC
- TRBJ2-3 TRBD2 TRBV9 CASSVGVAGYTDTQYF TGTGCCAGCAGCGTAGGGGTAGCGGGATACACAGATACGCAGTATTTT
- TRBJ2-7 - TRBV27 CASRSTGTRVYEQYF TGTGCCAGCAGAAGCACCGGGACCCGGGTCTACGAGCAGTACTTC
- TRBJ2-3 - TRBV25-1 CASSEGRPFIRDTQYF TGTGCCAGCAGTGAGGGACGCCCTTTTATTCGGGATACGCAGTATTTT
- TRBJ2-1 TRBD1 TRBV28 CASNPDRGQNNEQFF TGTGCCAGCAATCCCGACAGGGGGCAGAACAATGAGCAGTTCTTC
- TRBJ2-1 - TRBV19 CASSPAGQLPYNEQFF TGTGCCAGTAGTCCAGCCGGGCAGCTCCCCTACAATGAGCAGTTCTTC
- TRBJ1-1 - TRBV5-1 CASSFGEMNTEAFF TGCGCCAGCAGCTTCGGCGAAATGAACACTGAAGCTTTCTTT
- TRBJ2-5 - TRBV27 CASSLTPDRVETQYF TGTGCCAGCAGTCTAACCCCCGACCGGGTAGAGACCCAGTACTTC
- TRBJ2-5 - TRBV6-1 CASSEAGGRVEQETQYF TGTGCCAGCAGTGAAGCGGGGGGCCGGGTGGAACAAGAGACCCAGTACTTC
- TRBJ1-2 - TRBV15 CATSRGTEYGYTF TGTGCCACCAGCAGAGGTACGGAATATGGCTACACCTTC
- TRBJ1-2 - TRBV30 CAWSTGGYGYTF TGTGCCTGGAGCACGGGGGGGTATGGCTACACCTTC
- TRBJ2-3 TRBD2 TRBV5-1 CASSSWTSGSTDTQYF TGCGCCAGCAGCTCCTGGACTAGCGGAAGCACAGATACGCAGTATTTT
- TRBJ2-1 TRBD2 TRBV4-2 CASSQGGGGAGGYNEQFF TGTGCCAGCAGCCAAGGGGGCGGAGGAGCGGGAGGGTACAATGAGCAGTTCTTC
few TRBJ2-7 TRBD1 TRBV5-4 CASSLRGTGSEQYF TGTGCCAGCAGCCTCAGGGGGACAGGGTCCGAGCAGTACTTC
- TRBJ2-4 TRBD2 TRBV4-1 CASSQWLAVALYDIQYF TGCGCCAGCAGCCAATGGCTAGCGGTGGCCCTCTATGACATTCAGTACTTC
- TRBJ2-3 - TRBV6-4 CASSDSTGTDTQYF TGTGCCAGCAGTGACTCGACAGGCACAGATACGCAGTATTTT
- TRBJ1-5 TRBD1 TRBV28 CASRGGKQGPNQPQHF TGTGCCAGCAGAGGGGGAAAACAGGGGCCCAATCAGCCCCAGCATTTT
- TRBJ2-7 TRBD2 TRBV27 CASSSSRAGGYEQYF TGTGCCAGCAGTTCATCCCGGGCGGGAGGATACGAGCAGTACTTC
- TRBJ2-1 TRBD2 TRBV30 CAWGLANNEQFF TGTGCCTGGGGACTAGCCAACAATGAGCAGTTCTTC
- TRBJ1-2 - TRBV7-8 CASSLASQGTNYGYTF TGTGCCAGCAGCTTAGCGTCGCAGGGTACTAACTATGGCTACACCTTC
- TRBJ2-1 - TRBV30 CAWSDTRRTIEQFF TGTGCCTGGAGCGATACTCGAAGGACTATTGAGCAGTTCTTC
- TRBJ1-2 - TRBV9 CASSVVRDSNYGYTF TGTGCCAGCAGCGTAGTTAGAGACTCTAACTATGGCTACACCTTC
- TRBJ2-7 - TRBV7-9 CASSLARGRGYYEQYF TGTGCCAGCAGCTTAGCCCGAGGCAGGGGCTACTACGAGCAGTACTTC
- TRBJ2-7 TRBD2 TRBV11-2 CASSLDGALAYYEQYF TGTGCCAGCAGCTTAGATGGGGCACTAGCGTACTACGAGCAGTACTTC
- TRBJ2-1 - TRBV2 CASSEGVHPYNEQFF TGTGCCAGCAGTGAAGGGGTCCACCCCTACAATGAGCAGTTCTTC
- TRBJ2-1 TRBD2 TRBV5-1 CASSLALSSGSYEQFF TGCGCCAGCAGCTTGGCCCTTTCTAGCGGGAGCTATGAGCAGTTCTTC
- TRBJ1-1 TRBD1 TRBV9 CASSVEVGTGGTEAFF TGTGCCAGCAGCGTAGAGGTGGGGACAGGGGGGACTGAAGCTTTCTTT
few TRBJ2-7 - TRBV7-9 CASSLATATYEQYF TGTGCCAGCAGCTTAGCTACGGCTACCTACGAGCAGTACTTC